Only one count was recorded for the clone carrying this TCR beta chain. The data derive from a study of breast tumors, draining lymph nodes, adjacent tissues. TCRdb itself ran the multiplex PCR reads through MiXCR, one entry per CDR3 protein. Of about 140,000 distinct CDR3 sequences in the sample, 32% were seen once. The lymph nodes were axillary draining lymph nodes from breast cancer patients. This TCR was sampled from a female donor with breast cancer. Some clones in this sample may be carry-over from other donors' samples. Sequencing was performed on axillary lymph node tissue.

DNA for the CDR3: TGCAGCGTTGAAGAGATTGGGGATTCACCCCTCCACTTT. Its translation: CSVEEIGDSPLHF. The chain joins TRBV29-1 to TRBJ1-6, with D unclear. The CDR3 has 13 residues. Trimming removed 0 bases from V and 8 bases from J, with 8 bases in between. The germline gives CDR1 SQVTM, CDR2 ANQGSEA. Complete variable domain (other parts from reference TRBV29-1 and TRBJ1-6): SAVISQKPSRDICQRGTSLTIQCQVDSQVTMMFWYRQQPGQSLTLIATANQGSEATYESGFVIDKFPISRPNLTFSTLTVSNMSPEDSSIYLCSVEEIGDSPLHFGNGTRLTVT.